One sample yielded the 6 T cell receptor beta chains listed below, sequenced in a study of T cells expressing NK-cell markers. TCRdb re-called the 5' RACE reads; every CDR3 protein appears as one record, without DNA. Its table records 350,000 to 450,000 distinct CDR3 sequences. Sequenced material: blood T cells: a sorted CD56 or NKG2C T cell subset, CD4+ or CD8+ T cells, or bulk PBMC T cells (not recorded which). The receptors originated from a man aged 18 to 69 in good health.

The J gene is TRBJ1-4, the V gene TRBV4-2. The CDR3 has 16 residues. Germline CDR1 is LGHNA and CDR2 is YNFKEQ. CDR3 loop: CASSPYREGPNEKLFF.

V usage is TRBV20-1 and J usage is TRBJ2-6; without DNA, the TCRdb call of TRBD1 cannot be checked. The CDR3 is 17 residues long. Germline CDR1 reads DFQATT; CDR2 reads SNEGSKA (reference sequence). CDR3 sequence: CSAGGGSRRSGANVLTF.

This chain joins TRBV7-9 and TRBJ1-2. The CDR3 runs 15 residues. Per germline, CDR1 SEHNR and CDR2 FQNEAQ (reference sequence). The CDR3 loop reads CASSLAAAGPYGYTF.

This chain joins TRBV6-1 and TRBJ2-5; the TCRdb D gene call, TRBD2, has no DNA to confirm it. The CDR3 consists of 16 residues. Germline CDR1 is MNHNS and CDR2 is SASEGT. The chain's CDR3 is CASSEDLVSWIRTQYF.

The gene calls are TRBV2 and TRBJ1-2. Germline V CDR1 and CDR2: SNHLY, FYNNEI. The CDR3 has 12 amino acids. CDR3 protein: CASSEDMYGYTF.

This chain uses TRBV5-6 with TRBJ2-4; with no DNA, the TCRdb D assignment of TRBD1 cannot be verified. CDR3 size: 15 residues. CDR1 and CDR2 from the germline V gene are SGHDT and YYEEEE. CDR3 amino acids: CASSPGRLAKNIQYF.